The 2 T cell receptor beta chains listed next were all sequenced from one sample in a study of PD-L1 blockade in urothelial cancer. Time point in this sample: pretreatment peripheral blood. Assay: immunoSEQ multiplex PCR; the TCRdb copy retains only in-frame clones and omits some. This sample has 70,000 or so clones, with under 90% found just once. The material sequenced was PBMCs, taken around atezolizumab (anti-PD-L1) treatment. The origin of the receptors is a man between 65 and 85 years old with urothelial cancer.

The V and J genes are TRBV19 and TRBJ1-3; D perhaps matches TRBD1 (5 bases). CDR1 is LNHDA, CDR2 SQIVND, per germline (reference sequence). This CDR3 region has 14 residues. Trimming cost V 6 bases and J 1 base, with 10 bases left between them. The CDR3, as DNA: TGTGCCAGTAGACAGGAGATATCTGGAAACACCATATATTTT. Translation: CASRQEISGNTIYF.

This sequence joins TRBV29-1 and TRBJ1-3, with D possibly TRBD1 on 5 matching bases. Germline V lookup: CDR1 SQVTM, CDR2 ANQGSEA. The CDR3 is made up of 13 amino acids. With 6 bases removed from V and 0 bases from J, the gap between germline ends came to 9 bases. The DNA of the CDR3 is TGCAGCGTGTCAGGGATCTCTGGAAACACCATATATTTT. It encodes CSVSGISGNTIYF.